Below, 19 T cell receptor beta chains from the same sample are listed, as sequenced in a study of control samples from healthy donors and cancer patients. Profiling relied on immunoSEQ multiplex PCR, and the TCRdb table lists in-frame clones only, not all of them. The sample has 120,000 or so clones; roughly 92% are singletons. The material sequenced was PBMCs. The source of these receptors is a man older than 75 with head and neck cancer.

The chain is built from TRBV4-1 and TRBJ1-1; 10 nucleotides agree with TRBD1. V gave up 5 bases and J gave up 10 bases; unmatched junction bases: 13. The germline V gene has CDR1 MGHRA and CDR2 YSYEKL. This CDR3 spans 15 amino acids. The chain's CDR3 is CASSLPGQGFVRAFF. Written as DNA, the CDR3 is TGCGCCAGCAGCTTACCGGGACAGGGGTTCGTCCGAGCTTTCTTT.

The chain joins TRBV24-1 to TRBJ2-6; 7 nucleotides match TRBD2. V lost 4 bases, J lost 2 bases, and 1 base stayed unmatched. This CDR3 has 15 amino acids. Germline V gene data show CDR1 as KGHDR and CDR2 as SFDVKD. CDR3 sequence: CATSESGAGANVLTF. The CDR3 DNA is TGTGCCACCAGTGAGAGCGGGGCTGGGGCCAACGTCCTGACTTTC.

The J gene is TRBJ1-2, the V gene TRBV5-4; D may be TRBD1 (6 bases). Germline loops: CDR1 SGHNT, CDR2 YYREEE (reference sequence). Between the trimmed V and J ends, which lost 0 bases and 4 bases, there was a span of 13 bases. The CDR3 contains 15 residues. The CDR3 protein is CASSLAGGAGYGYTF. Written as DNA, the CDR3 is TGTGCCAGCAGCTTGGCCGGGGGGGCAGGCTATGGCTACACCTTC. The full variable domain, in which reference TRBV5-4 and TRBJ1-2 provide the parts outside the CDR3, is ETGVTQSPTHLIKTRGQQVTLRCSSQSGHNTVSWYQQALGQGPQFIFQYYREEENGRGNFPPRFSGLQFPNYSSELNVNALELDDSALYLCASSLAGGAGYGYTFGSGTRLTVV.

Concerning this clone itself: The sample holds other DNA sequences that translate to the same CDR3. The chain joins TRBV2 to TRBJ2-7; 11 positions agree with TRBD1. The germline gives CDR1 SNHLY, CDR2 FYNNEI. The CDR3 loop spans 16 amino acids. Unmatched junction bases numbered 7, after V lost 4 bases and J lost 2 bases. The CDR3 coding sequence is TGTGCCAGCAGTGGGGGTCCGGGACAGGGGGCCTACGAGCAGTACTTC. It translates to CASSGGPGQGAYEQYF.

The V and J genes are TRBV5-1 and TRBJ2-7; the match to TRBD1 covers 8 bases. Germline assignment: CDR1 SGHRS and CDR2 YFSETQ. The junction had 4 bases not matched to a gene; V was cut back by 4 bases and J by 1 base. This CDR3 contains 14 residues. CDR3 residues: CASSPGQGSYEQYF. In DNA form, the CDR3 reads TGCGCCAGCAGCCCTGGACAGGGATCCTACGAGCAGTACTTC.

V and J are TRBV9 and TRBJ2-1; 9 bases fit TRBD2. The J segment lost 7 bases and the V segment lost 1 base, leaving 15 bases of the junction unmatched. This CDR3 comprises 18 residues. Germline lookup yields CDR1 SGDLS and CDR2 YYNGEE. CDR3 sequence (DNA): TGTGCCAGCAGCGTATCTCTTAGCGGGAGAAGGATTGGTAATGAGCAGTTCTTC. Translating it yields CASSVSLSGRRIGNEQFF.

This clone was seen once. The chain links TRBV5-1 to TRBJ1-5; unclear D gene. This CDR3 spans 14 amino acids. V was trimmed by 4 bases and J by 0 bases, leaving 8 bases between them. Germline V CDR1 and CDR2: SGHRS, YFSETQ. The CDR3 nucleotides are TGCGCCAGCAGCCCTTTGGGTAGCAATCAGCCCCAGCATTTT. Translated: CASSPLGSNQPQHF.

This chain uses TRBV10-3 with TRBJ2-1; 10 nucleotides agree with TRBD2. Unmatched junction bases numbered 5, after V lost 6 bases and J lost 6 bases. This CDR3 contains 14 residues. Germline values: CDR1 ENHRY, CDR2 SYGVKD. The CDR3 nucleotides read TGTGCCATCAGCTGGACTAGCGGCCTCAATGAGCAGTTCTTC. This translates into CAISWTSGLNEQFF.

This chain uses TRBV11-3 with TRBJ2-1, with a tentative D call TRBD2 (6 bases). The V gene lost 6 bases and the J gene lost 7 bases, with 10 bases spanning the gap. The V gene's germline CDR1 is SGHNT and CDR2 YENEEA. This CDR3 region has 12 residues. In DNA form, the CDR3 reads TGTGCCAGCAGTATTAGCGGAAATGAGCAGTTCTTC. It is translated as CASSISGNEQFF.

A word on this clone: Other DNA sequences from this sample encode an identical CDR3 as well. The gene calls are TRBV18 and TRBJ2-3; D remains unclear. The V end was cut by 4 bases, the J end by 4 bases, with 15 bases between. The CDR3 covers 15 residues. Germline values: CDR1 KGHSH, CDR2 LQKENI. The CDR3 DNA reads TGTGCCAGCTCACTTACAGCTTTTTCGGCAGATACGCAGTATTTT. Protein: CASSLTAFSADTQYF.

V usage is TRBV5-1 and J usage is TRBJ2-7; D is ambiguous. The germline CDR1 and CDR2 sequences are SGHRS and YFSETQ. The CDR3 consists of 12 residues. Trimming took off 5 bases at V and 5 bases at J, with 11 bases between the two ends. The CDR3 here is CASSEGFNEQYF. For the CDR3, the DNA is TGCGCCAGCAGTGAAGGGTTCAACGAGCAGTACTTC.

This clone is a singleton in its sample. The V and J genes are TRBV5-6 and TRBJ2-1; the match to TRBD2 covers 7 bases. The V gene end was trimmed by 2 bases and the J gene end by 4 bases; junction bases not matched to a gene: 9. Germline CDR1 and CDR2: SGHDT and YYEEEE. The CDR3 is 16 amino acids. CDR3 coding DNA: TGTGCCAGCAGCTTAGATCGGGGGGAAAGATACAATGAGCAGTTCTTC. This encodes CASSLDRGERYNEQFF.

Concerning this clone itself: Other DNA sequences in the sample encode the same CDR3. The chain links TRBV5-4 to TRBJ1-1; D gene unclear. The CDR3 has 13 amino acids. Germline CDR1 and CDR2: SGHNT and YYREEE (reference sequence). Trimming left V 0 bases short and J 1 base short, with 4 bases between. This CDR3 reads CASSLGGNTEAFF. The DNA for the CDR3 is TGTGCCAGCAGCTTGGGAGGGAACACTGAAGCTTTCTTT. Together with reference TRBV5-4 and TRBJ1-1, the CDR3 gives the full variable domain: ETGVTQSPTHLIKTRGQQVTLRCSSQSGHNTVSWYQQALGQGPQFIFQYYREEENGRGNFPPRFSGLQFPNYSSELNVNALELDDSALYLCASSLGGNTEAFFGQGTRLTVV.

V gene TRBV3-1 (or the pseudogene TRBV3-2) combines with J gene TRBJ1-4; 7 bases map to TRBD1. Germline loops: CDR1 LGHDT, CDR2 YNNKEL (reference sequence). The CDR3 totals 16 residues. Trimming removed 4 bases from V and 3 bases from J; junction bases left unmatched: 8. This chain's CDR3 is CASSLYTGTANEKLFF. The CDR3 DNA follows: TGTGCCAGCAGCCTTTACACCGGGACAGCTAATGAAAAACTGTTTTTT.

This rearrangement joins TRBV5-6 to TRBJ1-6; D is unresolved. The V end was cut by 4 bases, the J end by 9 bases, with 14 bases between. CDR1 and CDR2 (germline): SGHDT, YYEEEE. The CDR3 length is 14 residues. CDR3 DNA: TGTGCCAGCAGCCCCAAGTCCGGGATTTCACCCCTCCACTTT. It codes for CASSPKSGISPLHF.

This clone was seen just once. The chain has TRBV19 and TRBJ2-1; TRBD2 matches 10 bases. CDR3 length equals 15 residues. Germline-derived CDR1 and CDR2 are LNHDA and SQIVND (reference sequence). V trimming: 3 bases; J trimming: 7 bases; junction bases outside the gene matches: 6. The CDR3 reads CASSILAGAGNEQFF. The CDR3 nucleotides read TGTGCCAGTAGTATCCTAGCGGGAGCAGGAAATGAGCAGTTCTTC.

V is TRBV4-3 and J is TRBJ1-1; 9 bases align to TRBD1. Germline loops: CDR1 LGHNA, CDR2 YSLEER. With 2 bases clipped from V and 3 bases from J, the junction kept 7 bases outside the gene matches. The CDR3 loop spans 16 amino acids. The CDR3 protein is CASSQSGQGRHTEAFF. The CDR3 DNA reads TGCGCCAGCAGCCAATCCGGACAGGGGAGGCACACTGAAGCTTTCTTT.

The chain carries TRBV15 and TRBJ1-1; D possibly corresponds to TRBD1 (6 bases). V lost 4 bases, J lost 4 bases, and 13 bases lay in between. CDR1 and CDR2 from the germline V gene are LNHNV and YYDKDF (reference sequence). The CDR3 sequence is 14 residues long. This chain's CDR3 is CATSIGQSGTEAFF. In nucleotides, the CDR3 is TGTGCCACCAGCATTGGACAGTCGGGCACTGAAGCTTTCTTT.

The V gene is TRBV29-1, the J gene TRBJ1-5, with a tentative D call TRBD1 (6 bases). The CDR3 totals 14 residues. From germline, CDR1 is SQVTM and CDR2 ANQGSEA. V lost 4 bases to trimming and J lost 0 bases, with 10 bases between them. This CDR3 is CSVGQVYSNQPQHF. The CDR3, as DNA: TGCAGCGTTGGACAGGTCTATAGCAATCAGCCCCAGCATTTT.